This TCR beta chain derives from a study of T cell repertoires in cytomegalovirus infection. About the study: CMV epitopes used comprised recently identified HLA-C-restricted ones and well-studied HLA-B-restricted ones. It can be stated that public TCR beta signatures indicated CMV infection as well as a matching HLA type.

To note about this clonotype: Its antigen remains unidentified.

TCRdb re-derived calls from the reads in MiXCR, one entry per CDR3 protein. Among approximately 350,000 distinct CDR3 sequences listed, around a third were seen once. The V gene's germline CDR1 is SQVTM and CDR2 ANQGSEA. The CDR3 consists of 12 residues. The V end was cut by 0 bases, the J end by 8 bases, with 10 bases between. The sequences come from cultured PBMCs, collected from culture after CMV antigen stimulation. This sequence joins TRBV29-1 and TRBJ1-2, with D perhaps TRBD1 (6 bases). The receptor's source is a human donor in good health (CMV status not recorded). Some clones in this sample may be carry-over from other donors' samples. This CDR3 reads CSVEEGARGYTF. DNA for the CDR3: TGCAGCGTTGAAGAGGGGGCGCGGGGCTACACCTTC.